This is a list of T cell receptor beta chains from one sample in a study of CD8 T cells in Susac syndrome. MiXCR, applied by TCRdb to the immunoSEQ multiplex PCR reads, yields one record per CDR3 protein. The table records a few hundred thousand distinct CDR3 sequences, approximately 85% of them present only once. Specimen: CD8+ T cells from PBMCs. The receptor source for this set is a human donor with multiple sclerosis. Both conserved end residues are part of each CDR3. Fields, in order: V gene, J gene, CDR3 protein.

>TRBV14|TRBJ2-7
CASSQIGGGEQYF
>TRBV5-5|TRBJ1-1
CASSYGVGTEAFF
>TRBV4-1|TRBJ1-1
CASSLPVPGHVMNTEAFF
>TRBV7-8|TRBJ1-1
CASSSWGGVGYVIMNTEAFF
>TRBV20-1|TRBJ2-2
CSASPGAYTGELFF
>TRBV19|TRBJ2-7
CASSRQGLGYEQYF
>TRBV2|TRBJ2-2
CASSDPRQGLASLNTGELFF
>TRBV7-8|TRBJ2-1
CASSFRTSGGNERFF
>TRBV7-2|TRBJ1-2
CASSRQDNYGYTF
>TRBV24-1|TRBJ2-1
CATSDPTSGIPEQFF
>TRBV4-3|TRBJ1-2
CASSPLTGSDYGYTF
>TRBV28|TRBJ2-5
CASSQRPENSGTAPQYF
>TRBV28|TRBJ2-7
CASTYGFSYEQYF
>TRBV5-6|TRBJ2-7
CASSWRTGLAGPYEQYF
>TRBV28|TRBJ2-7
CASSLWGASYEQYF
>TRBV19|TRBJ1-2
CASSIVDSWGGYTF
>TRBV11-2|TRBJ2-1
CASSLGGATLYPTRQTTDNEQFF
>TRBV19|TRBJ2-1
CASSTAGSGYNEQFF
>TRBV5-4|TRBJ2-7
CASSDTSGINEQYF
>TRBV6-4|TRBJ2-3
CASSDSVTDTQYF
>TRBV6-2/TRBV6-3|TRBJ1-1
CASSYRGPPEAFF
>TRBV13|TRBJ1-4
CASSLFRGANEKLFF
>TRBV5-1|TRBJ2-7
CASSLAASDYEQYF
>TRBV28|TRBJ2-2
CASSLWAGEGTGELFF
>TRBV7-8|TRBJ2-3
CASSSYEEGTDTQYF
>TRBV27|TRBJ2-1
CASISGLAGGPYSYNEQFF
>TRBV4-3|TRBJ2-7
CASSPVGGDEQYF
>TRBV24-1|TRBJ2-2
CATSDYGTGELFF
>TRBV7-9|TRBJ2-1
CASSRPAKWDEQFF
>TRBV7-9|TRBJ1-2
CASSLGGQLYGYTF
>TRBV5-5|TRBJ2-1
CASSWRLEDEQFF
>TRBV27|TRBJ1-1
CASSFGGGTEAFF
>TRBV7-3|TRBJ2-3
CASSFPDTDTQYF
>TRBV7-8|TRBJ2-1
CASSITGNPNEQFF
>TRBV24-1|TRBJ1-2
CATSDGARGYYGYTF
>TRBV20-1|TRBJ2-7
CSPRDSYEQYF
>TRBV4-3|TRBJ2-7
CASSPGPLKASYEQYF
>TRBV9|TRBJ2-3
CASSVAGGSDTQYF
>TRBV3-1|TRBJ2-1
CASRKGGGGGYEQFF
>TRBV7-3|TRBJ2-3
CASSLTGYRGGPDTQYF
>TRBV12-3/TRBV12-4|TRBJ1-5
CASSSFRDTQPQHF
>TRBV19|TRBJ1-4
CASNSIGGEKLFF
>TRBV19|TRBJ1-5
CASNTMDRGESVSNQPQHF
>TRBV19|TRBJ2-1
CASSIDRAGFTYNEQFF
>TRBV7-2|TRBJ2-1
CASRVTPTYNEQFF
>TRBV7-9|TRBJ2-7
CASSRTTMAYEQYF
>TRBV5-6|TRBJ2-1
CASSLPDLNNEQFF
>TRBV10-2|TRBJ2-3
CASSPTSLEDTQYF
>TRBV28|TRBJ2-2
CASRENQGDTGELFF
>TRBV24-1|TRBJ1-5
CATSDNSNQPQHF
>TRBV28|TRBJ2-2
CASSQLTGPNTGELFF
>TRBV4-3|TRBJ2-2
CASSQGKRDFPPGELFF
>TRBV6-2/TRBV6-3|TRBJ2-2
CASTRRTARNTGELFF